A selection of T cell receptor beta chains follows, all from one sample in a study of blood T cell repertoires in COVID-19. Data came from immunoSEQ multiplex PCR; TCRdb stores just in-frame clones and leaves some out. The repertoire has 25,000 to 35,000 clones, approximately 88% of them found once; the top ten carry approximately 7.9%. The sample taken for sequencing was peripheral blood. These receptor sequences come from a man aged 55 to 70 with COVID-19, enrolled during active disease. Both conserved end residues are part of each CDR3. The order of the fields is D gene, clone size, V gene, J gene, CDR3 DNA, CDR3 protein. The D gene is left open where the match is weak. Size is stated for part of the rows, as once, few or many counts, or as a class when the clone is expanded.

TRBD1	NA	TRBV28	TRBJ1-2	TGTGCCAGCCACACTCAGGGGGCGGCCTATGGCTACACCTTC	CASHTQGAAYGYTF
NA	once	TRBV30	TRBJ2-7	TGTGCCTGGAGTGTACTAGACCGCGAGCAGTACTTC	CAWSVLDREQYF
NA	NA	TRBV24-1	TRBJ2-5	TGTGCCACCAGTCCCTCGGCAGGCCGCTACCAAGAGACCCAGTACTTC	CATSPSAGRYQETQYF
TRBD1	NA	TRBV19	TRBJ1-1	TGTGCCAGTAGTTCCGGGACAGGGGAACGGGCTTTCTTT	CASSSGTGERAFF
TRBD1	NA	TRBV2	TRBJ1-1	TGTGCCAGCAGGGCTCAGACAGGGGGCACTGAAGCTTTCTTT	CASRAQTGGTEAFF
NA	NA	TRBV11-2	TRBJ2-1	TGTGCCAGCAGGAACTTTGATGAGCAGTTCTTC	CASRNFDEQFF
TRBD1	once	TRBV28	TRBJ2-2	TGTGCCAGCAGCTACCCCGGGACAGGAGCCACCGGGGAGCTGTTTTTT	CASSYPGTGATGELFF
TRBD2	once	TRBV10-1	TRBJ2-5	TGCGCCAGCAGTATAAGCGGGAGCGAGACCCAGTACTTC	CASSISGSETQYF
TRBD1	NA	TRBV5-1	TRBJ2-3	TGCGCCAGCAGCCGGACAGGTTCGCTGAGCACAGATACGCAGTATTTT	CASSRTGSLSTDTQYF
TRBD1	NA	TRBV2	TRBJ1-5	TGTGCCAGCAATGCAGGGGGCGGGCAGCCCCAGCATTTT	CASNAGGGQPQHF
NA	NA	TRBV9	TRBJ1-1	TGTGCCAGCAGCGTAGGCGGACAAGGGGAAGCTTTCTTT	CASSVGGQGEAFF
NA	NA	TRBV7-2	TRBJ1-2	TGTGCCAGCAGCAATAGTGGGGGGACCTCTAACTATGGCTACACCTTC	CASSNSGGTSNYGYTF
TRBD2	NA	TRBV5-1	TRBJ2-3	TGCGCCAGCAGCTTAAGGTCTAGCGGAAGCACAGATACGCAGTATTTT	CASSLRSSGSTDTQYF
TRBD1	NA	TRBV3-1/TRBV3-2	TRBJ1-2	TGTGCCAGCAGCCAACCGGGACAGGGGTTCGACTATGGCTACACCTTC	CASSQPGQGFDYGYTF
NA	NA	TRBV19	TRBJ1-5	TGTGCCAGTAGTTCCTCAGGGGTTGAGCCCCAGCATTTT	CASSSSGVEPQHF
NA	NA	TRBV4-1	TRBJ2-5	TGCGCCAGCAGCGGGCCGCAAGAGACCCAGTACTTC	CASSGPQETQYF
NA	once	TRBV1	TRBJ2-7	TGCACCAGCAGCCAAGATGCGGAGCCTAGTGTTTCGTCCTACGAGCAGTACTTC	CTSSQDAEPSVSSYEQYF
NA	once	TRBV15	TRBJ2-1	TGTGCCACCAGCAGAGATCCCCCGGGTCAATCCTACAATGAGCAGTTCTTC	CATSRDPPGQSYNEQFF
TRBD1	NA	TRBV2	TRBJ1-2	TGTGCCAGCAAGGACAGGGGAGTTAACTATGGCTACACCTTC	CASKDRGVNYGYTF
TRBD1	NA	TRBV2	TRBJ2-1	TGTGCCAGCAAGGGACAGGGGGCCGTCAATGAGCAGTTCTTC	CASKGQGAVNEQFF
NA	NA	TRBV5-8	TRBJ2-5	TGTGCCAGCAGCAAACAGGGTGGGCAAGAGACCCAGTACTTC	CASSKQGGQETQYF
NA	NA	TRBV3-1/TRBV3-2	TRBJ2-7	TGTGCCAGCAGCTCCCGCGGGGCAAGGGAGCAGTACTTC	CASSSRGAREQYF
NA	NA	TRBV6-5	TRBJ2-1	TGTGCCAGCAGTTACGATGCGGGACTGGTCAATGAGCAGTTCTTC	CASSYDAGLVNEQFF
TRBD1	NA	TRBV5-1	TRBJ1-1	TGCGCCAGCAGCTTGGAACAGACAGGGGGCAGGACTGAAGCTTTCTTT	CASSLEQTGGRTEAFF
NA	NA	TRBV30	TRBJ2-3	TGTGCCTGGAGTAAGCTAGGTCTCACAGATACGCAGTATTTT	CAWSKLGLTDTQYF
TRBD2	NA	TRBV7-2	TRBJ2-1	TGTGCCAGCAGCTCCCGGGGGGGTAGCGGGAGGTTCGACAATGAGCAGTTCTTC	CASSSRGGSGRFDNEQFF
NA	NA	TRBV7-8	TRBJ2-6	TGTGCCAGCAGCTTCGAACTCTCTGGGGCCAACGTCCTGACTTTC	CASSFELSGANVLTF
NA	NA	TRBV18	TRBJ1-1	TGTGCCAGCTCTCAACAGGCTAACACTGAAGCTTTCTTT	CASSQQANTEAFF
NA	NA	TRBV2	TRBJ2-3	TGTGCCAGCAGTGTCCGGGAACTCAGCACAGATACGCAGTATTTT	CASSVRELSTDTQYF
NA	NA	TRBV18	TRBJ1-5	TGTGCCAGCTCACCGGCCGGAACAGGCAATCAGCCCCAGCATTTT	CASSPAGTGNQPQHF
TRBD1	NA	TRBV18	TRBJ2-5	TGTGCCAGCTCACCGCGACAGGGGTCAGAGACCCAGTACTTC	CASSPRQGSETQYF
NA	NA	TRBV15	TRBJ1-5	TGTGCCACCAGCAGAGATTCCCATACAGATAGCAATCAGCCCCAGCATTTT	CATSRDSHTDSNQPQHF
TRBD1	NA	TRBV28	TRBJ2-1	TGTGCCAGTCGAGGGACAGGGGGAACTACACGTGGGAATGAGCAGTTCTTC	CASRGTGGTTRGNEQFF
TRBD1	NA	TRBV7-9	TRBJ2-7	TGTGCCAGCAGTGGACAGGGTAACGACGAGCAGTACTTC	CASSGQGNDEQYF
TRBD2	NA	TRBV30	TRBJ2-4	TGTGCCTGGAGACACGGACTAGCGGGTTCGCACTTC	CAWRHGLAGSHF
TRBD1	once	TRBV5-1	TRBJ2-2	TGCGCCAGCAGCTTGGCCATGGGACAGGGGAGCACCGGGGAGCTGTTTTTT	CASSLAMGQGSTGELFF
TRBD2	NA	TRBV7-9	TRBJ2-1	TGTGCCAGCAGCTTAGAACGGGAGGGGTACAATGAGCAGTTCTTC	CASSLEREGYNEQFF
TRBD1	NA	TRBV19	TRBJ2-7	TGTGCCAGTAGTAATCCCTACGTCGGGACAGCACTTTACGAGCAGTACTTC	CASSNPYVGTALYEQYF
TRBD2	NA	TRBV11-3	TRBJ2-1	TGTGCCAGCAGCTTAGATTGGGCGGGAGGCGAGCAGTTCTTC	CASSLDWAGGEQFF
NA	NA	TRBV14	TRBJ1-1	TGTGCCAGCAGCCAAGATCGAGGGTCCATCGTCCTAAACACTGAAGCTTTCTTT	CASSQDRGSIVLNTEAFF
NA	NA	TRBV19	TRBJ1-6	TGTGCCAGTAGTCGCCGAGGGTCACCCCTCCACTTT	CASSRRGSPLHF
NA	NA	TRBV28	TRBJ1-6	TGTGCCAGCAGTTACTCACAGGGTGGATCACCCCTCCACTTT	CASSYSQGGSPLHF
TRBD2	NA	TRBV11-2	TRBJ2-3	TGTGCCAGCAGCTTAGTAAAGGGGCTAGCGGGAAAGGGTACGCAGTATTTT	CASSLVKGLAGKGTQYF
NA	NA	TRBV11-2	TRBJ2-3	TGTGCCAGCAGCTTAGATCCCCTAAGCACAGATACGCAGTATTTT	CASSLDPLSTDTQYF
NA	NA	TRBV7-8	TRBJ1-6	TGTGCCAGCAGCTTAAGGGCCTTTACTGGGCAGGAGGGAAATTCACCCCTCCACTTT	CASSLRAFTGQEGNSPLHF
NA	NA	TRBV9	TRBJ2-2	TGTGCCAGCAGCCTGAAGGGGGTCGAGGGAGGGCCCACCGGGGAGCTGTTTTTT	CASSLKGVEGGPTGELFF